This record covers a single T cell receptor (beta chain). Antigen unknown. This specimen comes from a study of response to subunit inactivated influenza vaccine. TCRdb itself ran the RT-PCR reads through MiXCR, one entry per CDR3 protein. Of fewer than 700,000 distinct CDR3 sequences detected, 10% to 15% appear once; the ten largest clones hold 13%. Study results and limitations: The authors suggested that every seasonal influenza vaccination recruits few new T cells.

The CDR3 has 15 amino acids. V shed 2 bases and J shed 2 bases, with 13 bases lying between them. Germline V gene lookup returns CDR1 DFQATT and CDR2 SNEGSKA (reference sequence). This chain joins TRBV20-1 and TRBJ1-3; a possible D gene is TRBD1 (5 bases). This clonotype originated in a man aged 50 to 59 who received an inactivated influenza vaccine. Sample: PBMCs from blood, taken around seven weeks after vaccination. CDR3 sequence reads: CSARHMRGAGNTIYF. Here the CDR3 DNA reads TGCAGTGCTAGACATATGAGGGGTGCTGGAAACACCATATATTTT.